The TCR beta chain described here comes from a study of T-cell memory formation after mild COVID-19. On the study more broadly: Among the donors, TCR clusters were largely specific to each donor.

Study observations and caveats: Contracting CD4+ clones were located mainly in CM and EM, and CD8+ clones in EMRA. Later expanders leaned CD4+, whereas clones that contracted between day 15 and 85 were balanced CD4/CD8.

Barcoded TCR alpha and TCR beta cDNA libraries with UMIs came from 5'RACE using constant-segment primers. Each CDR3 protein is one row after TCRdb ran MiXCR on the 5' RACE reads. The table lists about 400,000 distinct CDR3 sequences, approximately 19% of them singletons, with 20% to 25% in the top ten. The table lists this clonotype with a few counts. Its antigen is unidentified. The CDR3 is 14 residues long. V was trimmed by 3 bases and J by 7 bases, leaving 15 bases between them. Germline V lookup: CDR1 SGHVS, CDR2 FQNEAQ. This clonotype was sampled from a man younger than 35 who had mild COVID-19 (a few samples of this study predate the infection). Cell type and time point are not known. The V call is TRBV7-8, the J call TRBJ1-1, with D perhaps matching TRBD1 (6 bases). The sample comprised PBMCs or a T cell subset sorted from them (not recorded which). CDR3 DNA sequence: TGTGCCAGCAGCTTCAGGGGTGGGGCCGGTGAAGCTTTCTTT. Translation: CASSFRGGAGEAFF.